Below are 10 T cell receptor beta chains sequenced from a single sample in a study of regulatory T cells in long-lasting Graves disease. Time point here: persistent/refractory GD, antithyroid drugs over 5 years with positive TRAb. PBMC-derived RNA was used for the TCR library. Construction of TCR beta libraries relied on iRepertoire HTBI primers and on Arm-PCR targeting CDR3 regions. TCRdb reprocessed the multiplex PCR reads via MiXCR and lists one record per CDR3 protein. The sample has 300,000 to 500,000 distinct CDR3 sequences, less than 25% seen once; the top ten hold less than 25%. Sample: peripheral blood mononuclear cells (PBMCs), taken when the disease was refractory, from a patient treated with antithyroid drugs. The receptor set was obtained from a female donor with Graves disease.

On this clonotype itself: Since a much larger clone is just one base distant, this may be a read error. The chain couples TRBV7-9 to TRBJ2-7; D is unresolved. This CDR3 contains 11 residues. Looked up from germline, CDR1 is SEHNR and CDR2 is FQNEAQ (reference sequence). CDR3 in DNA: TGTGTCAGCAGCTTAGACTACGAGCAGTACTTC. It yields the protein CVSSLDYEQYF.

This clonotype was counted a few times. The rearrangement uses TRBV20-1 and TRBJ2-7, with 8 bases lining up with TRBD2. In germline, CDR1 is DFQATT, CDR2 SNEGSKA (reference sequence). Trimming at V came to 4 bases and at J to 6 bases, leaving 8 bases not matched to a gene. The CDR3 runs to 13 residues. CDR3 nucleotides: TGCAGTGCTAAACCGATCGGGAGGGGCGAGCAGTACTTC. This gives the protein CSAKPIGRGEQYF.

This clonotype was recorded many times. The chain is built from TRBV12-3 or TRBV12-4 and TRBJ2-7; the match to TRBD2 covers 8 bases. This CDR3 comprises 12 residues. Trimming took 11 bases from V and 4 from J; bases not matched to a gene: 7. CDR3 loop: CACRAGVYEQYF. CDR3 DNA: TGTGCCTGTAGAGCGGGAGTTTACGAGCAGTACTTC.

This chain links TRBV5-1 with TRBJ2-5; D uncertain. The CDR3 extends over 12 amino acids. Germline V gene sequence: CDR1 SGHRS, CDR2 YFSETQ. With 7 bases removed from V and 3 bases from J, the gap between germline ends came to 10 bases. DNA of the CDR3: TGCGCCAGCCGTCTCAGAGAAGAGACCCAGTACTTC. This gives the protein CASRLREETQYF.

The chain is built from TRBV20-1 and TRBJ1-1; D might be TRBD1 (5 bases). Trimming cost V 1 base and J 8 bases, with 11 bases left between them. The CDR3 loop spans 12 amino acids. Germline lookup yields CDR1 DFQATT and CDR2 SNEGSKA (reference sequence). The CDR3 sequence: CSARASGLEAFF. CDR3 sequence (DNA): TGCAGTGCTAGAGCCTCAGGGTTAGAAGCTTTCTTT.

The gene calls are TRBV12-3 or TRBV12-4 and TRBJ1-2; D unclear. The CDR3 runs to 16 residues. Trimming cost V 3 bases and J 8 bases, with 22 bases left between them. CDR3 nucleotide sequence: TGTGCCAGCAGTTTTAGGCAGGAGGCAATGAAGGACGGCTACACCTTC. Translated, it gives CASSFRQEAMKDGYTF.

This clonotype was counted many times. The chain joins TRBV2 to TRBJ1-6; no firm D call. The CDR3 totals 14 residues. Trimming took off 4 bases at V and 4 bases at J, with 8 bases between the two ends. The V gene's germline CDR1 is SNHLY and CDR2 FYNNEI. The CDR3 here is CASSVGRYNSPLHF. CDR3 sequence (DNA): TGTGCCAGCAGTGTTGGGAGATATAATTCACCCCTCCACTTT. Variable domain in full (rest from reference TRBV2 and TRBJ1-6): EPEVTQTPSHQVTQMGQEVILRCVPISNHLYFYWYRQILGQKVEFLVSFYNNEISEKSEIFDDQFSVERPDGSNFTLKIRSTKLEDSAMYFCASSVGRYNSPLHFGNGTRLTVT.

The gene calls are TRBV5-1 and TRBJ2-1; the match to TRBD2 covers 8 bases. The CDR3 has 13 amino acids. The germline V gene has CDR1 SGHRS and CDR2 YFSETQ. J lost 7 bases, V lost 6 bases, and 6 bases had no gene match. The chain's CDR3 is CASMAGGWNEQFF. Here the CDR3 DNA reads TGCGCCAGCATGGCGGGAGGATGGAATGAGCAGTTCTTC.

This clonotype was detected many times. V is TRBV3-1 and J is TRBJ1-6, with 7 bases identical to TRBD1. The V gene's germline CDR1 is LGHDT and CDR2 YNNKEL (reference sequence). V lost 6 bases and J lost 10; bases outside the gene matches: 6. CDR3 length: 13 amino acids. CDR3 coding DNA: TGTGCCAGCAGAAGACAGGGCGGGTCACCCCTCCACTTT. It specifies CASRRQGGSPLHF.

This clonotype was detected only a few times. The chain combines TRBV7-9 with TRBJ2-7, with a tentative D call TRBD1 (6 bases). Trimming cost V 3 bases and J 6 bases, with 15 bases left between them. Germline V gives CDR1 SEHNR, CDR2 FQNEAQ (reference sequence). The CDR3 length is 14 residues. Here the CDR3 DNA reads TGTGCCAGCAGCTTCGTAGAGACAGGCAGCGAGCAGTACTTC. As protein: CASSFVETGSEQYF.